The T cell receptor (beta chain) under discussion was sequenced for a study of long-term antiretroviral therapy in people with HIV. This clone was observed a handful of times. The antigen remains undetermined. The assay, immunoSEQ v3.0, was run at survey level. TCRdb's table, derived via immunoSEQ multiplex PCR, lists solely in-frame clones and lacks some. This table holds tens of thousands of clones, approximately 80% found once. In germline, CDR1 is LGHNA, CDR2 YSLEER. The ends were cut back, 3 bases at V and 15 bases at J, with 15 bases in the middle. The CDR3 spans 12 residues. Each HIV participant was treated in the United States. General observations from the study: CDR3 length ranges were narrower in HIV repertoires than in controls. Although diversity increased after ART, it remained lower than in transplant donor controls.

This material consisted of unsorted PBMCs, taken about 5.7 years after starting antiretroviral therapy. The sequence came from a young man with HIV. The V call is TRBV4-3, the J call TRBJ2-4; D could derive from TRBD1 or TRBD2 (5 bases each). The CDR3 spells CASSHRDARGYF. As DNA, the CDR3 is TGCGCCAGCAGCCACCGGGACGCCCGGGGGTACTTC.